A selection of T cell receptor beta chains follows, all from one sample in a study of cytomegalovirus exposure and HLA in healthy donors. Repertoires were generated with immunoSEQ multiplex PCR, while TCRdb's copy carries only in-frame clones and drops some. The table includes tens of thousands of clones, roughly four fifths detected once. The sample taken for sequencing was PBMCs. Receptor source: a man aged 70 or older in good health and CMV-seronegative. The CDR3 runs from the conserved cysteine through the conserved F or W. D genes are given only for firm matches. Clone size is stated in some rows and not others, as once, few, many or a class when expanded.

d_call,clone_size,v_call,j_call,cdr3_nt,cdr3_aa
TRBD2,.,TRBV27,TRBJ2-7,TGTGCCAGCAGTTTAAGCCCTAGCGGGAGCTACGAGCAGTACTTC,CASSLSPSGSYEQYF
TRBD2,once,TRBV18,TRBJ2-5,TGTGCCAGCTCACCACCGGAAGGCGGGGGGGCGAAGACCCAGTACTTC,CASSPPEGGGAKTQYF
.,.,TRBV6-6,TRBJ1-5,TGTGCCAGCAGTTACGAAGGGGCGCACCAGCCCCAGCATTTT,CASSYEGAHQPQHF
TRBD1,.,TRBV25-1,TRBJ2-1,TGTGCCAGCAGTCCCGCGGAGGGCGGACAGGGGAGCAATGAGCAGTTCTTC,CASSPAEGGQGSNEQFF
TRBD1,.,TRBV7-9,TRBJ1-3,TGTGCCAGCAGCCCAAGGACAGGGGTCTCTGGAAACACCATATATTTT,CASSPRTGVSGNTIYF
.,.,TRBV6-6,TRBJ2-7,TGTGCCAGCAGCCCCACTAGGCGCGAGCAGTACTTC,CASSPTRREQYF
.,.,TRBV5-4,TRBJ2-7,TGTGCCAGCAGCTTGGGACAGGCCACCTACGAGCAGTACTTC,CASSLGQATYEQYF
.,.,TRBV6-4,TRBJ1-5,TGTGCCAGCAGTGAACAGCACAATCAGCCCCAGCATTTT,CASSEQHNQPQHF
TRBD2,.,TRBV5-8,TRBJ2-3,TGTGCCAGCAGCTTGGAGGGACTAGCGGGGGGAGTTACAGATACGCAGTATTTT,CASSLEGLAGGVTDTQYF
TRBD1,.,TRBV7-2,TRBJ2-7,TGTGCCAGCAGCCGGCAGGGGGATGCCTCCTACGAGCAGTACTTC,CASSRQGDASYEQYF
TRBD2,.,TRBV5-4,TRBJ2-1,TGTGCCAGCAGCTTCGATAGCGGGGCTTACTATGAGCAGTTCTTC,CASSFDSGAYYEQFF
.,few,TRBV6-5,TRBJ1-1,TGTGCCAGCAGCACGGATTTGACAGTCACTGAAGCTTTCTTT,CASSTDLTVTEAFF
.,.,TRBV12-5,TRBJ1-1,TGTGCTAGTGCTCTTACAGGGCAGACTGAAGCTTTCTTT,CASALTGQTEAFF
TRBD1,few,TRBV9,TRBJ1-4,TGTGCCAGCAGCCCGCGACAGGGTAATGAAAAACTGTTTTTT,CASSPRQGNEKLFF
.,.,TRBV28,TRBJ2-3,TGTGCCAGCAGCCCAACAGATACGCAGTATTTT,CASSPTDTQYF
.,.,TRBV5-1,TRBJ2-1,TGCGCCAGCAGCTCGAAGACATTGTACAATGAGCAGTTCTTC,CASSSKTLYNEQFF
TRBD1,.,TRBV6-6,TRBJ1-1,TGTGCCAGCAGCCCAGACAGGGGAAGGGTCGCTGAAGCTTTCTTT,CASSPDRGRVAEAFF
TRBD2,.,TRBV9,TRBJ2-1,TGTGCCAGCAGCGTAGAGGCTAGCGGGGCCAATGAGCAGTTCTTC,CASSVEASGANEQFF
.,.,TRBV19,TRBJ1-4,TGTGCCAGTAGTATCGACGACGGAGGAGGGGAAAAACTGTTTTTT,CASSIDDGGGEKLFF
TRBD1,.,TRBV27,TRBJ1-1,TGTGCCAGCAGTAACAGGGGCCTGAACACTGAAGCTTTCTTT,CASSNRGLNTEAFF
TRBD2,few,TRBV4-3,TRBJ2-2,TGCGCCAGCAGCCCCTATACTAGCGGGAGAGGCGCCGGGGAGCTGTTTTTT,CASSPYTSGRGAGELFF
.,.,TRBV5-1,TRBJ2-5,TGCGCCAGCAGCGCGCAAGAGACCCAGTACTTC,CASSAQETQYF
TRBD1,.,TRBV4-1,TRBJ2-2,TGCGCCAGCAGCCAAGGGGACAGGGGGCCGGGCGGGGAGCTGTTTTTT,CASSQGDRGPGGELFF
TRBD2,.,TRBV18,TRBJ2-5,TGTGCCAGCTCACCGGGACTACAAGAGACCCAGTACTTC,CASSPGLQETQYF
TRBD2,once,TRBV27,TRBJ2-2,TGTGCCAGCAGTTCGTTCGGGACTAGCGGGAGTGGGGAGCTGTTTTTT,CASSSFGTSGSGELFF
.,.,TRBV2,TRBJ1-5,TGTGCCAGCAGTGAAGCGGGCAGGGGTCAGCCCCAGCATTTT,CASSEAGRGQPQHF
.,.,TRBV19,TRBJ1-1,TGTGCCAGTAGTCCCCCCACAGGGATTGCCACTGAAGCTTTCTTT,CASSPPTGIATEAFF
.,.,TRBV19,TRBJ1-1,TGTGCCAGTAATGGGCCCTACACTGAAGCTTTCTTT,CASNGPYTEAFF
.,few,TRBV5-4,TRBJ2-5,TGTGCCAGCAGCTTCGGGGGACCCAAACAAGAGACCCAGTACTTC,CASSFGGPKQETQYF
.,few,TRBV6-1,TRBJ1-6,TGTGCCAGCAGTCCGTTCCCTAATTCACCCCTCCACTTT,CASSPFPNSPLHF
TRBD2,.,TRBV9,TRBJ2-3,TGTGCCAGCAGCGTGCTAGCGGGGGCCGCGGGAAATACGCAGTATTTT,CASSVLAGAAGNTQYF
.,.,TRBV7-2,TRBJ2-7,TGTGCCAGCAGCTTAGCGAGGCTCTCGGCCGAGCAGTACTTC,CASSLARLSAEQYF
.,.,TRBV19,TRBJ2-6,TGTGCCAGTAGTATAGATCTTACTGGGGCCAACGTCCTGACTTTC,CASSIDLTGANVLTF
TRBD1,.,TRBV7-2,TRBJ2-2,TGTGCCACCACTATCCAGGGGGCAACCGGGGAGCTGTTTTTT,CATTIQGATGELFF
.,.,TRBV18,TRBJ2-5,TGTGCCAGCTCACCACCGGGGCATTCAGAGACCCAGTACTTC,CASSPPGHSETQYF
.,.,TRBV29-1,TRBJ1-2,TGCAGCGCCGGACAGCCCTCGGAGGGCTACACCTTC,CSAGQPSEGYTF